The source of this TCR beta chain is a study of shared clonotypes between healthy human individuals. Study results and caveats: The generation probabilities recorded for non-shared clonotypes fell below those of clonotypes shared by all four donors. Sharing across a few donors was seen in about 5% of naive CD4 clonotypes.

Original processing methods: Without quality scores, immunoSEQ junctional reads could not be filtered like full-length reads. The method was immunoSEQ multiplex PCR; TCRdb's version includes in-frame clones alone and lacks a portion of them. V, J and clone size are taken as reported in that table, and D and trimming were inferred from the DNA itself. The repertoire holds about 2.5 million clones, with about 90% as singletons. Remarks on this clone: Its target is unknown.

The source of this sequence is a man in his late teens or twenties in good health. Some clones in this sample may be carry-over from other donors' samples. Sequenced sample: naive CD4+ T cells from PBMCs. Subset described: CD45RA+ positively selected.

CDR3 loop: CASSFVGRSMETQYF. The CDR3 DNA follows: TGTGCCAGCAGCTTCGTGGGCAGGTCGATGGAGACCCAGTACTTC. This chain connects TRBV5-6 to TRBJ2-5; D gene unclear. CDR3 length: 15 amino acids. V was pared by 2 bases and J by 5 bases, with 16 bases between. CDR1 and CDR2 (germline): SGHDT, YYEEEE.